This is a list of T cell receptor beta chains from one sample in a study of CD8 T cells in ankylosing spondylitis. MiXCR, applied by TCRdb to the 5' RACE reads, yields one record per CDR3 protein. The top ten clones hold around 4.9% of a sample with around 230,000 distinct CDR3 sequences, approximately 7.6% of them seen once. Sequenced material: blood, either unsorted or a sorted T cell fraction (not recorded which). The receptor set was obtained from a female donor with ankylosing spondylitis or in good health (not recorded which). Each CDR3 is given with its conserved first and last residue. The order of the fields is V gene, clone size, J gene, D gene, CDR3 protein, CDR3 DNA. D genes are given only for firm matches. Clone size is stated in some rows and not others, as once, few, many or a class when expanded.

V gene: TRBV20-1; clone size: -; J gene: TRBJ2-7; D gene: -; CDR3 protein: CSARPRAQGEQYF; CDR3 DNA: TGCAGTGCTAGACCTAGGGCCCAGGGCGAGCAGTACTTC
V gene: TRBV20-1; clone size: -; J gene: TRBJ1-4; D gene: -; CDR3 protein: CSAPVNEKLFF; CDR3 DNA: TGCAGTGCTCCAGTTAATGAAAAACTGTTTTTT
V gene: TRBV29-1; clone size: many; J gene: TRBJ2-1; D gene: -; CDR3 protein: CSVVRENYNEQFF; CDR3 DNA: TGCAGCGTTGTACGGGAGAACTACAATGAGCAGTTCTTC
V gene: TRBV6-2/TRBV6-3; clone size: many; J gene: TRBJ1-1; D gene: -; CDR3 protein: CASRDSNTEAFF; CDR3 DNA: TGTGCCAGCAGGGATTCAAACACTGAAGCTTTCTTT
V gene: TRBV7-2; clone size: few; J gene: TRBJ2-7; D gene: TRBD1; CDR3 protein: CASSLAGQGAREQYF; CDR3 DNA: TGTGCCAGCAGCTTAGCGGGACAGGGGGCGCGAGAGCAGTACTTC
V gene: TRBV7-2; clone size: -; J gene: TRBJ2-1; D gene: -; CDR3 protein: CASRPAQVLGWFF; CDR3 DNA: TGTGCCAGCAGGCCGGCACAAGTTCTAGGATGGTTCTTC
V gene: TRBV5-1; clone size: many; J gene: TRBJ2-1; D gene: TRBD2; CDR3 protein: CASSMGGTSGYNEQFF; CDR3 DNA: TGCGCCAGCTCCATGGGCGGGACTAGCGGTTACAATGAGCAGTTCTTC
V gene: TRBV7-2; clone size: -; J gene: TRBJ2-4; D gene: -; CDR3 protein: CASSPGFKNIQYF; CDR3 DNA: TGTGCCAGCAGCCCGGGTTTCAAAAACATTCAGTACTTC
V gene: TRBV20-1; clone size: many; J gene: TRBJ2-7; D gene: -; CDR3 protein: CSARDKFAQAYEQYF; CDR3 DNA: TGCAGTGCTAGAGATAAGTTCGCGCAAGCCTACGAGCAGTACTTC
V gene: TRBV6-2/TRBV6-3; clone size: -; J gene: TRBJ2-3; D gene: TRBD2; CDR3 protein: CASSPGGGTDTQYF; CDR3 DNA: TGTGCCAGCTCCCCCGGGGGGGGCACAGATACGCAGTATTTT
V gene: TRBV29-1; clone size: many; J gene: TRBJ1-1; D gene: TRBD1; CDR3 protein: CSVRRGRNTEAFF; CDR3 DNA: TGCAGCGTTCGCAGGGGGAGGAACACTGAAGCTTTCTTT
V gene: TRBV27; clone size: many; J gene: TRBJ1-2; D gene: -; CDR3 protein: CASSIAQGYGYTF; CDR3 DNA: TGTGCCAGCAGTATCGCACAGGGCTATGGCTACACCTTC
V gene: TRBV29-1; clone size: few; J gene: TRBJ2-3; D gene: -; CDR3 protein: CSGRGADTQYF; CDR3 DNA: TGCAGCGGGAGAGGGGCAGATACGCAGTATTTT
V gene: TRBV5-1; clone size: many; J gene: TRBJ1-1; D gene: TRBD1; CDR3 protein: CASSLQGGNTEAFF; CDR3 DNA: TGCGCCAGCAGCTTACAGGGGGGCAACACTGAAGCTTTCTTT
V gene: TRBV7-9; clone size: many; J gene: TRBJ2-7; D gene: TRBD2; CDR3 protein: CASSPPERELGYEQYF; CDR3 DNA: TGTGCCAGCAGCCCACCAGAGCGGGAGTTGGGATACGAGCAGTACTTC
V gene: TRBV29-1; clone size: -; J gene: TRBJ2-1; D gene: -; CDR3 protein: CSDVWSSTPTYNEQFF; CDR3 DNA: TGCAGCGATGTCTGGTCGTCTACTCCTACCTACAATGAGCAGTTCTTC
V gene: TRBV20-1; clone size: -; J gene: TRBJ2-1; D gene: -; CDR3 protein: CSARQSSSYNEQFF; CDR3 DNA: TGCAGTGCTAGACAGTCGAGCTCCTACAATGAGCAGTTCTTC
V gene: TRBV28; clone size: many; J gene: TRBJ2-7; D gene: -; CDR3 protein: CASSTQVEQYF; CDR3 DNA: TGTGCCAGCAGCACACAAGTCGAGCAGTACTTC
V gene: TRBV7-6; clone size: many; J gene: TRBJ1-2; D gene: -; CDR3 protein: CASSAAGRQGIYGYTF; CDR3 DNA: TGTGCCAGCAGCGCAGCGGGGAGACAAGGGATCTATGGCTACACCTTC
V gene: TRBV20-1; clone size: many; J gene: TRBJ2-1; D gene: TRBD2; CDR3 protein: CSAPRAGGPGNEQFF; CDR3 DNA: TGCAGTGCTCCAAGAGCGGGAGGGCCCGGCAATGAGCAGTTCTTC
V gene: TRBV20-1; clone size: many; J gene: TRBJ2-5; D gene: TRBD2; CDR3 protein: CSASRLAGETQYF; CDR3 DNA: TGCAGTGCTAGTCGTCTAGCGGGAGAGACCCAGTACTTC
V gene: TRBV20-1; clone size: many; J gene: TRBJ2-3; D gene: TRBD2; CDR3 protein: CSVITSGTDTQYF; CDR3 DNA: TGCAGTGTAATTACTAGCGGCACAGATACGCAGTATTTT
V gene: TRBV5-1; clone size: many; J gene: TRBJ2-1; D gene: -; CDR3 protein: CASSLSPGNHEQFF; CDR3 DNA: TGCGCCAGCAGCTTGTCTCCAGGGAACCATGAGCAGTTCTTC
V gene: TRBV6-2/TRBV6-3; clone size: many; J gene: TRBJ2-7; D gene: -; CDR3 protein: CASSYVYYEQYF; CDR3 DNA: TGTGCCAGCAGTTATGTCTACTACGAGCAGTACTTC
V gene: TRBV6-2/TRBV6-3; clone size: many; J gene: TRBJ1-5; D gene: -; CDR3 protein: CASSPGDNQPQHF; CDR3 DNA: TGTGCCAGCAGCCCAGGGGACAATCAGCCCCAGCATTTT
V gene: TRBV6-4; clone size: few; J gene: TRBJ2-1; D gene: TRBD2; CDR3 protein: CASSGLAGVGEQFF; CDR3 DNA: TGTGCCAGCAGTGGACTAGCGGGAGTGGGGGAGCAGTTCTTC
V gene: TRBV20-1; clone size: many; J gene: TRBJ2-6; D gene: -; CDR3 protein: CSARDDSGANVLTF; CDR3 DNA: TGCAGTGCTAGAGACGACTCTGGGGCCAACGTCCTGACTTTC
V gene: TRBV20-1; clone size: many; J gene: TRBJ2-7; D gene: TRBD2; CDR3 protein: CSARGGRRYEQYF; CDR3 DNA: TGCAGTGCTAGAGGCGGGAGGAGGTACGAGCAGTACTTC
V gene: TRBV11-2; clone size: -; J gene: TRBJ2-1; D gene: TRBD2; CDR3 protein: CASSFLAGAGYNEQFF; CDR3 DNA: TGTGCCAGCAGCTTCCTAGCGGGAGCAGGCTACAATGAGCAGTTCTTC
V gene: TRBV5-1; clone size: many; J gene: TRBJ2-7; D gene: TRBD2; CDR3 protein: CASSLGSGPYEQYF; CDR3 DNA: TGCGCCAGCAGCTTGGGTAGCGGGCCTTACGAGCAGTACTTC
V gene: TRBV2; clone size: many; J gene: TRBJ2-3; D gene: -; CDR3 protein: CASSPGQHNNTQYF; CDR3 DNA: TGTGCCAGCAGTCCGGGACAACACAACAATACGCAGTATTTT
V gene: TRBV6-6; clone size: many; J gene: TRBJ2-2; D gene: -; CDR3 protein: CASRTSGELFF; CDR3 DNA: TGTGCCAGCCGTACATCCGGGGAGCTGTTTTTT
V gene: TRBV2; clone size: many; J gene: TRBJ2-3; D gene: TRBD2; CDR3 protein: CASSELAGARDTQYF; CDR3 DNA: TGTGCCAGCAGTGAATTAGCGGGAGCTAGAGATACGCAGTATTTT
V gene: TRBV12-3/TRBV12-4; clone size: -; J gene: TRBJ2-5; D gene: -; CDR3 protein: CTSSFAPGGGDLQETQYF; CDR3 DNA: TGTACCAGCAGTTTCGCCCCGGGGGGCGGGGATCTCCAAGAGACCCAGTACTTC
V gene: TRBV6-5; clone size: many; J gene: TRBJ2-3; D gene: -; CDR3 protein: CASSYGVAVGTDTQYF; CDR3 DNA: TGTGCCAGCAGTTATGGGGTTGCGGTTGGCACAGATACGCAGTATTTT
V gene: TRBV5-1; clone size: -; J gene: TRBJ2-5; D gene: TRBD2; CDR3 protein: CASSLGPLSGLAGVETQYF; CDR3 DNA: TGCGCCAGCAGCTTGGGGCCTCTTTCCGGACTAGCGGGAGTTGAGACCCAGTACTTC